This T cell receptor beta chain came from a study of T cells in Graves' hyperthyroidism and ophthalmopathy. Trimming removed 5 bases at V and 7 bases at J, with 14 bases between. This CDR3 is built from 12 residues. Germline CDR1 and CDR2: SQVTM and ANQGSEA. TCR beta CDR3 sequences were amplified from RNA transcripts. First-round RT-PCR with HTBI primers amplified the TCR CDR3 region. Using its own MiXCR run on the multiplex PCR reads, TCRdb lists one record per CDR3 protein. The sample has hundreds of thousands of distinct CDR3 sequences, roughly 46% seen once. Researchers barred patients who had uncontrolled infection, other autoimmune disease, pregnancy or lactation.

This rearrangement joins TRBV29-1 to TRBJ1-2, with D perhaps matching TRBD1 (5 bases). Sequenced material: peripheral blood or thyroid tissue (not recorded which). The TCR comes from a woman aged 18-29 years with Graves' hyperthyroidism. CDR3 nucleotides: TGCAGCGTTACGACTGAGGGGAGTGGCTACACCTTC. It is translated as CSVTTEGSGYTF.